Below are 24 T cell receptor beta chains sequenced from a single sample in a study of beta chain features in type 1 diabetes. The authors reverse transcribed all of the isolated RNA, so sequencing captured expressed TCRB transcripts. The table came from immunoSEQ multiplex PCR; TCRdb's copy has only in-frame clones and leaves some out. The sample holds roughly 50,000 clones, approximately 40% seen once. No antigen has been assigned to these receptors. Regarding the study as a whole: People with Type 1 diabetes carried modestly yet significantly shorter TCRB CDR3s in all four CD4+ subsets.

The sample was stem cell memory CD4+ T cells from blood. These receptors were collected from a man younger than 45 with type 1 diabetes.

The gene calls are TRBV7-9 and TRBJ2-2, with TRBD1 matching 7 bases. The CDR3 length is 14 residues. V gave up 4 bases and J gave up 6 bases; unmatched junction bases: 5. CDR1 SEHNR and CDR2 FQNEAQ come from the germline V gene (reference sequence). CDR3 DNA sequence: TGTGCCAGCAGCTCGACAGGGTTGTCCGGGGAGCTGTTTTTT. This gives the protein CASSSTGLSGELFF.

V and J are TRBV15 and TRBJ1-4; tentative D call: TRBD1 (5 bases). V lost 2 bases and J lost 0, with 10 bases in between. Germline values: CDR1 LNHNV, CDR2 YYDKDF (reference sequence). The CDR3 runs 16 residues. The CDR3 loop is CATSRSQGATNEKLFF. DNA for the CDR3: TGTGCCACCAGCAGATCGCAGGGCGCAACTAATGAAAAACTGTTTTTT.

The chain couples TRBV2 to TRBJ2-2, with 10 nucleotides matching TRBD2. CDR1 and CDR2 (germline): SNHLY, FYNNEI. This CDR3 has 16 residues. With V trimmed by 7 bases and J by 2 bases, 7 bases remained unmatched. CDR3 region: CASKEVAGGNTGELFF. The CDR3 DNA sequence: TGTGCCAGCAAAGAGGTAGCGGGAGGTAACACCGGGGAGCTGTTTTTT. Full variable domain (outside the CDR3, taken from reference TRBV2 and TRBJ2-2): EPEVTQTPSHQVTQMGQEVILRCVPISNHLYFYWYRQILGQKVEFLVSFYNNEISEKSEIFDDQFSVERPDGSNFTLKIRSTKLEDSAMYFCASKEVAGGNTGELFFGEGSRLTVL.

This clone was detected a few times. V gene TRBV7-2 combines with J gene TRBJ2-7; D may be TRBD2 (5 bases). Between the trimmed V and J ends, which lost 3 bases and 6 bases, there was a span of 9 bases. The CDR3 covers 12 residues. The germline V gene has CDR1 SGHTA and CDR2 FQGNSA. CDR3 coding DNA: TGTGCCAGCAGCTTCATAGCGCGCGAGCAGTACTTC. As protein: CASSFIAREQYF.

CDR3 sequence reads: CASRARGLAGGILYNEQFF. The CDR3 DNA is TGTGCAAGTCGTGCTAGGGGACTAGCGGGAGGGATCCTCTACAATGAGCAGTTCTTC. The gene calls are TRBV12-2 and TRBJ2-1; the table gives TRBD2 as D, unverified against the DNA. TRBV12-2 is recorded as a pseudogene. The CDR3 extends over 19 amino acids.

The chain has TRBV7-3 and TRBJ2-3; D is possibly TRBD2 (5 bases). Germline CDR1 and CDR2: SGHTA and FQGTGA. V was clipped by 4 bases and J by 5 bases, with 16 bases between them. The CDR3 is 15 residues long. The CDR3, as DNA: TGTGCCAGCAGCTCTTTGGGAGCAATCGGAGATACGCAGTATTTT. The encoded protein is CASSSLGAIGDTQYF.

This clone was recorded a few times. The V and J genes are TRBV6-6 and TRBJ2-7; a weak D match, TRBD2 (6 bases). The CDR3 contains 14 residues. Trimming left V 2 bases short and J 3 bases short, with 11 bases between. The germline gives CDR1 MNHNY, CDR2 SVGAGI (reference sequence). The CDR3 sequence: CASSYGWEDYEQYF. In nucleotides, the CDR3 is TGTGCCAGCAGTTACGGCTGGGAGGACTACGAGCAGTACTTC.

This chain uses TRBV6-5 with TRBJ2-1, with 14 bases identical to TRBD2. The CDR3 is 16 amino acids. The ends lost 4 bases at V and 7 bases at J; junction bases unmatched: 6. Germline assignment: CDR1 MNHEY and CDR2 SVGAGI. In DNA form, the CDR3 reads TGTGCCAGCAGTTCGCGAGGACTAGCGGGAGGTAATGAGCAGTTCTTC. Translated: CASSSRGLAGGNEQFF.

V usage is TRBV6-6 and J usage is TRBJ2-6; TRBD1 matches at 8 bases. CDR1 and CDR2 from the germline V gene are MNHNY and SVGAGI (reference sequence). With V trimmed by 3 bases and J by 18 bases, 7 bases remained unmatched. The CDR3 is 12 amino acids. This CDR3 is CASSYEGGTGTF. The CDR3 bases are TGTGCCAGCAGTTATGAAGGCGGGACAGGGACTTTC.

This clone was counted a single time. The J gene is TRBJ2-3, the V gene TRBV7-9, with a weak D call TRBD2 (5 bases). Germline V gene data show CDR1 as SEHNR and CDR2 as FQNEAQ (reference sequence). Between the trimmed V and J ends, which lost 2 bases and 6 bases, there was a span of 12 bases. The CDR3 covers 14 residues. The CDR3 region has the DNA TGTGCCAGCAGCTTATTTGGGAGATTGGATACGCAGTATTTT. It encodes CASSLFGRLDTQYF.

This clone was found a few times. The gene calls are TRBV28 and TRBJ2-3; no clear D. The CDR3 has 15 residues. Trimming pared 6 bases from V and 0 bases from J, leaving 13 bases between. In germline, CDR1 is MDHEN, CDR2 SYDVKM. The CDR3 loop reads CASSPAAFSTDTQYF. CDR3 sequence (DNA): TGTGCCAGCAGCCCGGCGGCATTTAGCACAGATACGCAGTATTTT.

This clone was counted between two and nine times. The chain employs TRBV5-5 and TRBJ1-5; D unresolved. Germline V gives CDR1 SGHKS, CDR2 YYEKEE (reference sequence). Trimming pared 2 bases from V and 3 bases from J, leaving 12 bases between. The CDR3 is made up of 15 amino acids. CDR3 DNA: TGTGCCAGCAGCTTTGCCGGAACTAACAATCAGCCCCAGCATTTT. Encoded protein: CASSFAGTNNQPQHF.

V and J are TRBV4-2 and TRBJ1-1; 7 nucleotides agree with TRBD1. The V gene end was trimmed by 1 base and the J gene end by 4 bases; junction bases not matched to a gene: 3. In germline, CDR1 is LGHNA, CDR2 YNFKEQ. CDR3 length: 14 amino acids. The CDR3 protein is CASSQVQGSTEAFF. The CDR3, as DNA: TGTGCCAGCAGCCAAGTACAGGGGTCCACTGAAGCTTTCTTT.

The V call is TRBV7-9, the J call TRBJ1-2; D not resolved. Per germline, CDR1 SEHNR and CDR2 FQNEAQ (reference sequence). With 6 bases removed from V and 8 bases from J, the gap between germline ends came to 16 bases. This CDR3 comprises 13 residues. This CDR3 is CASSQMAGWGYTF. The CDR3 coding sequence is TGTGCCAGCAGTCAGATGGCGGGTTGGGGCTACACCTTC.

This chain links TRBV15 with TRBJ1-5; possibly TRBD1 for D (5 bases). This CDR3 comprises 15 residues. V was trimmed by 8 bases and J by 6 bases, leaving 20 bases between them. Germline lookup yields CDR1 LNHNV and CDR2 YYDKDF (reference sequence). The CDR3 sequence is CATGGTVSDLQPQHF. The DNA for the CDR3 is TGTGCCACCGGGGGGACGGTCTCCGATCTTCAGCCCCAGCATTTT.

This chain's CDR3 is CALSGGPYNEQFF. The CDR3 region has the DNA TGTGCCTTGTCGGGAGGGCCCTACAATGAGCAGTTCTTC. The chain couples TRBV28 to TRBJ2-1; 8 nucleotides align to TRBD2. V shed 11 bases and J 2 bases; nucleotides not matched to a gene: 5. The length of the CDR3 is 13 residues. Germline CDR1 reads MDHEN; CDR2 reads SYDVKM.

The chain employs TRBV11-2 and TRBJ1-1; 7 positions agree with TRBD1. This CDR3 contains 15 residues. Germline values: CDR1 SGHAT, CDR2 FQNNGV. Trimming removed 2 bases from V and 1 base from J; junction bases left unmatched: 4. The chain's CDR3 is CASSLLQGTNTEAFF. CDR3 in DNA: TGTGCCAGCAGCTTATTACAGGGGACGAACACTGAAGCTTTCTTT.

The J gene is TRBJ2-7, the V gene TRBV5-1, with 10 bases that match TRBD2. The CDR3 is made up of 15 amino acids. Germline CDR1 and CDR2: SGHRS and YFSETQ. The V and J ends lost 3 bases and 6 bases, in that order; junction bases with no gene match: 9. CDR3 loop: CASSSALAGVGEQYF. The CDR3 nucleotides are TGCGCCAGCAGCTCCGCCCTAGCGGGAGTAGGCGAGCAGTACTTC.

The chain recombines TRBV9 with TRBJ2-3; tentative D call: TRBD1 (6 bases). V was shortened by 3 bases and J by 2 bases, with 7 bases between the two germline ends. The CDR3 consists of 13 residues. Germline assignment: CDR1 SGDLS and CDR2 YYNGEE. The CDR3 here is CASSAGDTDTQYF. Here the CDR3 DNA reads TGTGCCAGCAGCGCAGGGGACACAGATACGCAGTATTTT.

The gene calls are TRBV29-1 and TRBJ2-3; 9 bases line up with TRBD2. From germline, CDR1 is SQVTM and CDR2 ANQGSEA. This CDR3 contains 15 residues. V was clipped by 7 bases and J by 1 base; unmatched bases: 9. CDR3 loop: CSGLGTSRRTDTQYF. The CDR3 nucleotides read TGCAGCGGTCTTGGGACTAGCCGGCGCACAGATACGCAGTATTTT.

The rearrangement joins TRBV11-2 to TRBJ2-5, with 7 bases matching TRBD2. There are 13 residues in the CDR3. The germline gives CDR1 SGHAT, CDR2 FQNNGV. Unmatched junction bases numbered 1, after V lost 3 bases and J lost 3 bases. Here the CDR3 reads CASSFAGEETQYF. DNA of the CDR3: TGTGCCAGCAGCTTCGCGGGAGAAGAGACCCAGTACTTC.

The chain combines TRBV19 with TRBJ2-3, with D unresolved. The germline CDR1 and CDR2 sequences are LNHDA and SQIVND (reference sequence). This CDR3 is built from 13 residues. The ends were cut back, 5 bases at V and 2 bases at J, with 8 bases in the middle. This CDR3 reads CASSPGYTDTQYF. The CDR3 DNA is TGTGCCAGTAGTCCAGGTTACACAGATACGCAGTATTTT.

Concerning this clone itself: At one of its ends the junction is not consistent with the germline gene, which may arise from a read error. The gene calls are TRBV2 and TRBJ1-1, with TRBD1 matching 7 bases. The CDR3 loop spans 14 amino acids. The germline CDR1 and CDR2 sequences are SNHLY and FYNNEI. The CDR3 DNA sequence: TGTGCCAGCAGCGTGACAGGGAGAGGTACTGAAGCTCTCTTT. It specifies CASSVTGRGTEALF. Complete variable domain (other parts from reference TRBV2 and TRBJ1-1): EPEVTQTPSHQVTQMGQEVILRCVPISNHLYFYWYRQILGQKVEFLVSFYNNEISEKSEIFDDQFSVERPDGSNFTLKIRSTKLEDSAMYFCASSVTGRGTEALFGQGTRLTVV.

The table lists this clone with a few counts. V usage is TRBV5-1 and J usage is TRBJ2-7; 7 bases map to TRBD1. Germline CDR1 is SGHRS and CDR2 is YFSETQ. V gave up 3 bases and J gave up 1 base; unmatched junction bases: 7. The CDR3 has 15 amino acids. CDR3: CASSWGRGQSYEQYF. Here the CDR3 DNA reads TGCGCCAGCAGCTGGGGTCGGGGACAGTCCTACGAGCAGTACTTC.